These 13 T cell receptor beta chains were all obtained from the same sample, sequenced in a study of control samples from healthy donors and cancer patients. Measured with immunoSEQ multiplex PCR; TCRdb has only the in-frame clones, and not every one. Found here are 130,000 or so clones, 85% to 90% of them singletons; the top ten hold 6% to 9.5%. The sequenced material came from PBMCs. These receptors all stem from a man aged 45-65 years with head and neck cancer.

This clone came up once. The gene calls are TRBV5-4 and TRBJ2-2; 9 nucleotides line up with TRBD1. Germline V CDR1 and CDR2: SGHNT, YYREEE (reference sequence). V trimming: 4 bases; J trimming: 1 base; junction bases outside the gene matches: 5. The CDR3 is 16 residues long. DNA for the CDR3: TGTGCCAGCAGCCTGAGGGGACAGGGGAACACCGGGGAGCTGTTTTTT. It yields the protein CASSLRGQGNTGELFF.

The sample holds one count of this clone. The chain employs TRBV6-4 and TRBJ1-4, with a weak D call TRBD1 (6 bases). There are 17 residues in the CDR3. Germline V gives CDR1 MRHNA, CDR2 SNTAGT. Trimming shortened V by 8 bases and J by 8 bases, and 27 bases separated the two germline ends. The CDR3 sequence: CASLRGLWTTWEEKLFF. The DNA of the CDR3 is TGTGCCAGCCTCCGGGGGCTGTGGACAACTTGGGAAGAAAAACTGTTTTTT.

V gene TRBV19 combines with J gene TRBJ2-5, with TRBD2 matching 15 bases. The trim removed 5 bases at V and 5 bases at J, leaving 3 bases unmatched. CDR1 is LNHDA, CDR2 SQIVND, per germline (reference sequence). This CDR3 contains 15 residues. CDR3 protein: CASSVGTSGGETQYF. As DNA, the CDR3 is TGTGCCAGTAGTGTAGGGACTAGCGGGGGGGAGACCCAGTACTTC.

CDR3 residues: CASSPLPYNEQFF. DNA for the CDR3: TGCGCCAGCAGCCCTTTACCTTACAATGAGCAGTTCTTC. The chain joins TRBV5-1 to TRBJ2-1, with unresolved D. V lost 4 bases, J lost 4 bases, and 9 bases lay in between. The CDR3 spans 13 residues. Germline assignment: CDR1 SGHRS and CDR2 YFSETQ.

The genes are TRBV5-8 and TRBJ1-4; D is unresolved. The CDR3 consists of 14 residues. Trimming removed 4 bases from V and 4 bases from J, with 11 bases in between. CDR1 and CDR2 (germline): SGHTS, YDEGEE. As DNA, the CDR3 is TGTGCCAGCAGCAAGAACCGGGGTAATGAAAAACTGTTTTTT. Residues: CASSKNRGNEKLFF.

V is TRBV4-1 and J is TRBJ2-2; D is undetermined. Germline CDR1 MGHRA, CDR2 YSYEKL. The CDR3 is made up of 17 amino acids. Trimming took off 1 base at V and 1 base at J, with 13 bases between the two ends. CDR3 sequence: CASSQANFGLNTGELFF. In DNA form, the CDR3 reads TGCGCCAGCAGCCAAGCGAACTTCGGCTTGAACACCGGGGAGCTGTTTTTT.

The rearrangement uses TRBV5-1 and TRBJ2-1; possibly TRBD2 for D (5 bases). Looked up from germline, CDR1 is SGHRS and CDR2 is YFSETQ. The CDR3 length is 13 residues. Trimming shortened V by 6 bases and J by 4 bases, and 11 bases separated the two germline ends. In DNA form, the CDR3 reads TGCGCCAGCAAGAGCGGACCGTACAATGAGCAGTTCTTC. This translates into CASKSGPYNEQFF. The full variable domain, its missing parts supplied by reference TRBV5-1 and TRBJ2-1, is KAGVTQTPRYLIKTRGQQVTLSCSPISGHRSVSWYQQTPGQGLQFLFEYFSETQRNKGNFPGRFSGRQFSNSRSEMNVSTLELGDSALYLCASKSGPYNEQFFGPGTRLTVL.

This chain uses TRBV5-4 with TRBJ2-2, with 8 bases that match TRBD1. Germline V lookup: CDR1 SGHNT, CDR2 YYREEE (reference sequence). CDR3 length: 14 amino acids. V lost 4 bases and J lost 4; bases outside the gene matches: 3. CDR3: CASSLGQGTGELFF. The CDR3 nucleotides are TGTGCCAGCAGCCTAGGACAGGGCACCGGGGAGCTGTTTTTT.

The chain employs TRBV19 and TRBJ1-4; 8 bases map to TRBD1. V lost 5 bases, J lost 8 bases, and 7 bases stayed unmatched. This CDR3 contains 14 residues. CDR1 and CDR2 from the germline V gene are LNHDA and SQIVND (reference sequence). The CDR3 bases are TGTGCCAGTAGTGGTCTGACAGGGGACGAAAAACTGTTTTTT. It yields the protein CASSGLTGDEKLFF.

The chain is built from TRBV6-5 and TRBJ2-2; no definite D call. From germline, CDR1 is MNHEY and CDR2 SVGAGI. With 0 bases removed from V and 8 bases from J, the gap between germline ends came to 4 bases. The CDR3 has 12 residues. CDR3 sequence (DNA): TGTGCCAGCAGTTACTCGACAGGGGAGCTGTTTTTT. Protein sequence: CASSYSTGELFF.

V gene TRBV5-1 combines with J gene TRBJ1-1; D is ambiguous. The CDR3 length is 18 residues. Germline V gene data show CDR1 as SGHRS and CDR2 as YFSETQ. V was pared by 0 bases and J by 3 bases, with 21 bases between. In DNA form, the CDR3 reads TGCGCCAGCAGCTTGGGACCCCAAAGGGTCGTCTGGGACACTGAAGCTTTCTTT. Translation: CASSLGPQRVVWDTEAFF. Complete variable domain (other parts from reference TRBV5-1 and TRBJ1-1): KAGVTQTPRYLIKTRGQQVTLSCSPISGHRSVSWYQQTPGQGLQFLFEYFSETQRNKGNFPGRFSGRQFSNSRSEMNVSTLELGDSALYLCASSLGPQRVVWDTEAFFGQGTRLTVV.

This clone was counted a few times. The chain links TRBV11-2 to TRBJ1-1, with a weak D call TRBD1 (5 bases). The CDR3 consists of 13 residues. Germline V lookup: CDR1 SGHAT, CDR2 FQNNGV. Trimming left V 7 bases short and J 4 bases short, with 13 bases between. For the CDR3, the DNA is TGTGCCAGCATGTCTACCGGGGGCACTGAAGCTTTCTTT. It encodes CASMSTGGTEAFF.

The chain employs TRBV5-1 and TRBJ2-3; 7 bases map to TRBD2. The CDR3 covers 14 residues. CDR1 is SGHRS, CDR2 YFSETQ, per germline. V shed 0 bases and J 14 bases; nucleotides not matched to a gene: 12. CDR3 sequence (DNA): TGCGCCAGCAGCTTGGAGGGACGGGGGGTCAATCCGTATTTT. Its protein is CASSLEGRGVNPYF.